The rows below give T cell receptor beta chains drawn from one sample of a study of control samples from healthy donors and cancer patients. Assay: immunoSEQ multiplex PCR; the TCRdb copy retains only in-frame clones and omits some. The table has over 120,000 clones, more than 85% seen once. Sequencing used blood. These receptors all stem from a man aged 30 to 39 in good health. CDR3s include the opening cysteine and the closing phenylalanine or tryptophan. A D gene is named only where the DNA matches it firmly. The listing skips clone size in some rows; elsewhere it reads once, few, many or a size class.

len | j_gene | v_gene | d_gene | abundance | CDR3aa | CDR3nt
17 | TRBJ2-7 | TRBV6-1 | TRBD2 | . | CASSEVLGLAGVYEQYF | TGTGCCAGCAGTGAAGTATTAGGACTAGCGGGGGTCTACGAGCAGTACTTC
13 | TRBJ1-1 | TRBV28 | . | . | CASRFEGFTEAFF | TGTGCCAGCAGGTTTGAGGGGTTCACTGAAGCTTTCTTT
14 | TRBJ1-2 | TRBV7-2 | . | . | CASSLRRSNYGYTF | TGTGCCAGCAGCTTACGTAGATCTAACTATGGCTACACCTTC
12 | TRBJ2-2 | TRBV29-1 | . | . | CSVEGYTGELFF | TGCAGCGTTGAAGGGTACACCGGGGAGCTGTTTTTT
15 | TRBJ2-7 | TRBV6-1 | TRBD1 | . | CASSEEGQGAMEQYF | TGTGCCAGCAGTGAAGAGGGGCAGGGGGCGATGGAGCAGTACTTC
13 | TRBJ2-7 | TRBV28 | TRBD1 | . | CASSFDRAYEQYF | TGTGCCAGCAGCTTCGACAGGGCCTACGAGCAGTACTTC
13 | TRBJ1-6 | TRBV18 | . | . | CASSEDTNSPLHF | TGTGCCAGCTCTGAGGACACTAATTCACCCCTCCACTTT
15 | TRBJ1-6 | TRBV27 | . | . | CASSLKRGVGSPLHF | TGTGCCAGCAGTCTCAAGCGGGGGGTAGGATCACCCCTCCACTTT
13 | TRBJ1-1 | TRBV5-4 | . | . | CASSSTPNTEAFF | TGTGCCAGCAGTTCGACACCCAACACTGAAGCTTTCTTT
14 | TRBJ1-1 | TRBV6-5 | . | . | CASARTGVSTEAFF | TGTGCCAGCGCTCGAACTGGGGTAAGCACTGAAGCTTTCTTT
14 | TRBJ2-2 | TRBV6-4 | . | . | CASSDRGPTGELFF | TGTGCCAGCAGTGACCGGGGGCCCACCGGGGAGCTGTTTTTT
13 | TRBJ1-3 | TRBV10-3 | TRBD1 | . | CAVNRGPGNTIYF | TGTGCCGTAAACAGGGGGCCCGGAAACACCATATATTTT
14 | TRBJ1-2 | TRBV5-4 | . | few | CASSLAGYNYGYTF | TGTGCCAGCAGCTTGGCGGGGTATAACTATGGCTACACCTTC
15 | TRBJ1-5 | TRBV6-6 | . | . | CASSALRDSNQPQHF | TGTGCCAGCAGTGCCCTTCGGGACAGCAATCAGCCCCAGCATTTT
16 | TRBJ2-2 | TRBV7-9 | TRBD1 | . | CASSLGGQGLTGELFF | TGTGCCAGCAGCTTAGGGGGACAGGGACTAACCGGGGAGCTGTTTTTT
17 | TRBJ1-3 | TRBV5-4 | TRBD1 | . | CASSLGGQSRSGNTIYF | TGTGCCAGCAGCTTGGGGGGACAGTCCCGCTCTGGAAACACCATATATTTT
13 | TRBJ1-5 | TRBV6-5 | . | . | CASQEGSNQPQHF | TGTGCCAGCCAAGAGGGTAGCAATCAGCCCCAGCATTTT
12 | TRBJ1-2 | TRBV29-1 | . | . | CSSWGEGYGYTF | TGCAGCTCTTGGGGGGAGGGCTATGGCTACACCTTC
14 | TRBJ1-2 | TRBV30 | . | . | CAWSVGGDEDGYTF | TGTGCCTGGAGTGTCGGAGGGGATGAAGATGGCTACACCTTC
16 | TRBJ1-2 | TRBV2 | TRBD1 | once | CASSDGQGYVSYGYTF | TGTGCCAGCAGTGACGGACAGGGGTATGTCAGCTATGGCTACACCTTC
11 | TRBJ1-1 | TRBV24-1 | . | . | CATRQNTEAFF | TGTGCCACCAGACAGAACACTGAAGCTTTCTTT
15 | TRBJ2-1 | TRBV28 | TRBD1 | . | CASSPVGQVNNEQFF | TGTGCCAGCAGTCCAGTAGGACAGGTGAACAATGAGCAGTTCTTC
16 | TRBJ2-3 | TRBV18 | TRBD1 | . | CASSRTGTGALDTQYF | TGTGCCAGCTCACGGACCGGGACAGGAGCCCTAGATACGCAGTATTTT
14 | TRBJ2-7 | TRBV11-2 | . | . | CASSDRDSSYEQYF | TGTGCCAGCAGCGACCGGGACTCCTCCTACGAGCAGTACTTC
14 | TRBJ2-7 | TRBV9 | TRBD1 | . | CASSVGTGDYEQYF | TGTGCCAGCAGCGTCGGGACAGGGGACTACGAGCAGTACTTC
13 | TRBJ1-1 | TRBV2 | . | . | CASRADPNTEAFF | TGTGCCAGCAGAGCGGACCCGAACACTGAAGCTTTCTTT
15 | TRBJ1-6 | TRBV3-1/TRBV3-2 | . | . | CASSQASLVTSPLHF | TGTGCCAGCAGCCAAGCGAGTCTAGTAACTTCACCCCTCCACTTT
16 | TRBJ1-6 | TRBV28 | TRBD1 | . | CASSVGTGSLDSPLHF | TGTGCCAGCAGTGTTGGGACAGGAAGTTTAGATTCACCCCTCCACTTT
13 | TRBJ1-1 | TRBV29-1 | . | once | CSVLDGRNTEAFF | TGCAGCGTTTTGGACGGACGGAACACTGAAGCTTTCTTT
14 | TRBJ2-7 | TRBV4-2 | . | . | CASSQEINSYEQYF | TGTGCCAGCAGCCAAGAGATCAACTCCTACGAGCAGTACTTC
15 | TRBJ2-1 | TRBV9 | TRBD2 | . | CASSVEVAGYNEQFF | TGTGCCAGCAGCGTAGAGGTAGCGGGTTACAATGAGCAGTTCTTC
16 | TRBJ1-6 | TRBV11-2 | . | . | CASSRQLVSWGSPLHF | TGTGCCAGCAGCCGCCAGTTGGTTTCTTGGGGTTCACCCCTCCACTTT